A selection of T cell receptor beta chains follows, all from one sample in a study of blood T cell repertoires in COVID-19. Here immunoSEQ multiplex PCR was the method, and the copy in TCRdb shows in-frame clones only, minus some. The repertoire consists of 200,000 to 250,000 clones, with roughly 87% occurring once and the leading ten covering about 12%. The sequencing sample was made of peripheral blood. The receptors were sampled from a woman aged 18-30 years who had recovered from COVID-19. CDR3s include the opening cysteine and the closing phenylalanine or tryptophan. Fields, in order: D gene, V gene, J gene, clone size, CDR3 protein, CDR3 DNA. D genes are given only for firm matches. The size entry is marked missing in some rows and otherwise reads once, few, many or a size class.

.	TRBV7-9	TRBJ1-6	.	CASRTDRNNSPLHF	TGTGCCAGCAGGACCGACAGGAATAATTCACCCCTCCACTTT
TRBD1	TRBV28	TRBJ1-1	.	CASSPLRDRDLEAFF	TGTGCCAGCAGTCCGCTCCGGGACAGGGACTTGGAAGCTTTCTTT
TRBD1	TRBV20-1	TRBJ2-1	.	CSASGTGNYNEQFF	TGCAGTGCTAGTGGGACAGGAAATTACAATGAGCAGTTCTTC
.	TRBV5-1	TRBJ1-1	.	CASSLLGRSDTEAFF	TGCGCCAGCAGCTTGTTGGGCAGGTCAGACACTGAAGCTTTCTTT
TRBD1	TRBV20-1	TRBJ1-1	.	CSAPDRAVTFF	TGCAGTGCCCCGGACAGGGCGGTTACTTTCTTT
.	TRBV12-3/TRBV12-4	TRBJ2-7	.	CASSLLISYEQYF	TGTGCCAGCAGTTTATTAATTTCCTACGAGCAGTACTTC
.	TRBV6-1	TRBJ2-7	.	CASTTKEEYEQYF	TGTGCCAGCACTACCAAGGAGGAGTACGAGCAGTACTTC
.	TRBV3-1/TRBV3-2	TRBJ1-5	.	CASSLDLPRGNQPQHF	TGTGCCAGCAGCCTGGATCTCCCGAGGGGCAATCAGCCCCAGCATTTT
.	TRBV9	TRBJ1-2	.	CASSVYSGGGYTF	TGTGCCAGCAGCGTTTACTCGGGTGGCGGCTACACCTTC
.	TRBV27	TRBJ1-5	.	CASSGHNSYQPQHF	TGTGCCAGCAGCGGACACAATTCATATCAGCCCCAGCATTTT
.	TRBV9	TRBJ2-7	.	CASSVGWQATYEQYF	TGTGCCAGCAGCGTAGGTTGGCAGGCGACCTACGAGCAGTACTTC
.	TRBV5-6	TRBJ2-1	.	CASSLGMGLAYNEQFF	TGTGCCAGCAGCTTGGGGATGGGACTTGCCTACAATGAGCAGTTCTTC
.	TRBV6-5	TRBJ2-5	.	CASSYSGETQYF	TGTGCCAGCAGTTATTCGGGAGAGACCCAGTACTTC
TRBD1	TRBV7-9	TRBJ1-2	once	CASSQGQSPHYGYTF	TGTGCCAGCAGCCAGGGACAGTCGCCACACTATGGCTACACCTTC
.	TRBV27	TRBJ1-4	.	CASSLSSIPLDNEKLFF	TGTGCCAGCAGTTTGTCATCCATCCCTTTAGATAATGAAAAACTGTTTTTT
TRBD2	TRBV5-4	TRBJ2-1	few	CASSLEAGGGNEQFF	TGTGCCAGCAGCTTGGAAGCGGGAGGCGGCAATGAGCAGTTCTTC
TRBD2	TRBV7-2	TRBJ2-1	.	CASSLVRGVLSGEQFF	TGTGCCAGCAGCTTAGTTCGGGGGGTTTTGAGCGGTGAGCAGTTCTTC
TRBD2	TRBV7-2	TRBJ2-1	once	CASSLGTSWEQFF	TGTGCCAGCAGCTTAGGGACTAGTTGGGAGCAGTTCTTC
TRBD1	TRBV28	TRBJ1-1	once	CASRDRGLNTEAFF	TGTGCCAGCAGGGACAGGGGGCTGAACACTGAAGCTTTCTTT
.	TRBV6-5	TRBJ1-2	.	CASTGSGGYGYTF	TGTGCCAGCACGGGGTCGGGAGGCTATGGCTACACCTTC
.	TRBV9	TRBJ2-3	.	CASSVVASGSTDTQYF	TGTGCCAGCAGCGTAGTGGCCAGCGGGAGCACAGATACGCAGTATTTT
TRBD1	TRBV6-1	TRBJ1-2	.	CASSDRDRGYGYTF	TGTGCCAGCAGTGACCGGGACAGGGGCTATGGCTACACCTTC
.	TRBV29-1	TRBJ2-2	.	CSVGEQANTGELFF	TGCAGCGTAGGGGAACAGGCGAACACCGGGGAGCTGTTTTTT
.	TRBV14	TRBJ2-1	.	CASSSPWENEQFF	TGTGCCAGCAGCTCCCCGTGGGAGAATGAGCAGTTCTTC
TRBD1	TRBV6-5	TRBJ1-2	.	CASSNRQGRNGYTF	TGTGCCAGCAGTAACCGACAGGGGAGGAATGGCTACACCTTC
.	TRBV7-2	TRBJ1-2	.	CASSLTSGGQGYTF	TGTGCCAGCAGCCTTACGAGCGGGGGCCAAGGCTACACCTTC
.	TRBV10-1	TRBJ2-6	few	CASSPSGSANVLTF	TGCGCCAGCAGCCCCAGTGGGAGCGCCAACGTCCTGACTTTC
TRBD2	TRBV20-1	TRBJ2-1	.	CSASGGLAGTWANEQFF	TGCAGTGCTAGTGGGGGACTAGCGGGCACCTGGGCCAATGAGCAGTTCTTC
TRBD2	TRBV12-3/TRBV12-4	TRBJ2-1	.	CASSLERGEQFF	TGTGCCAGCAGTTTAGAGCGGGGTGAGCAGTTCTTC
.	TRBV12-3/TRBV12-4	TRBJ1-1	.	CASSFGGSEAFF	TGTGCCAGCAGTTTTGGCGGCTCTGAAGCTTTCTTT
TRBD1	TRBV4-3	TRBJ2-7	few	CASSQNEGQGAYEQYF	TGCGCCAGCAGCCAAAATGAAGGACAGGGTGCCTACGAGCAGTACTTC
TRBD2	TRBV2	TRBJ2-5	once	CASSRLAEAFETQYF	TGTGCCAGCAGTCGGCTAGCGGAAGCCTTTGAGACCCAGTACTTC
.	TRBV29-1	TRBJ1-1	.	CSVAGLLNTEAFF	TGCAGCGTGGCGGGACTCTTGAACACTGAAGCTTTCTTT
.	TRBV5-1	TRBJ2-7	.	CASSLDSRSYEQYF	TGCGCCAGCAGCTTGGACAGTCGAAGCTACGAGCAGTACTTC
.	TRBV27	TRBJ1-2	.	CASSLIRGKRNANYGYTF	TGTGCCAGCAGTTTAATTCGGGGGAAAAGAAACGCTAACTATGGCTACACCTTC
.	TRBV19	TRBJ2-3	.	CASSIRGGQDVPYF	TGTGCCAGTAGTATTAGGGGAGGACAGGACGTGCCGTATTTT
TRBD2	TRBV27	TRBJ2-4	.	CASSLEAGGIGNIQYF	TGTGCCAGCAGTCTGGAAGCGGGAGGGATCGGAAACATTCAGTACTTC
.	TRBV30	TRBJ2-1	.	CAWSVSRSYNEQFF	TGTGCCTGGAGTGTATCCCGCTCCTACAATGAGCAGTTCTTC
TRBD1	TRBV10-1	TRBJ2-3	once	CASIGQGARDTQYF	TGCGCCAGCATAGGACAGGGGGCTAGAGATACGCAGTATTTT
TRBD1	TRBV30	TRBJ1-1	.	CAWSVGQKVIPEAFF	TGTGCCTGGAGTGTGGGACAGAAAGTTATTCCTGAAGCTTTCTTT
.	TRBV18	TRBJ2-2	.	CASSNTGAGELFF	TGTGCCAGCTCCAACACCGGGGCCGGGGAGCTGTTTTTT
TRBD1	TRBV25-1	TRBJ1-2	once	CASGAMTGGDGYTF	TGTGCCAGCGGCGCAATGACAGGGGGCGATGGCTACACCTTC
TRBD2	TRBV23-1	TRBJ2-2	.	CASSQSPQREGRCTGELFF	TGCGCCAGCAGTCAATCTCCCCAGCGGGAGGGCCGGTGCACCGGGGAGCTGTTTTTT
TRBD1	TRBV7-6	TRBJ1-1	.	CASRPGTGGSNTEAFF	TGTGCCAGCAGACCGGGGACAGGGGGCTCTAACACTGAAGCTTTCTTT
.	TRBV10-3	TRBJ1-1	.	CAISKFSSLTMNTEAFF	TGTGCCATCAGTAAATTCTCATCCCTTACTATGAACACTGAAGCTTTCTTT
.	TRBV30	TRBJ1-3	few	CAWSVSGGGNTIYF	TGTGCCTGGAGTGTTTCGGGGGGAGGAAACACCATATATTTT
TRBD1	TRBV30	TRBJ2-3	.	CAWSGDRYTDTQYF	TGTGCCTGGAGCGGGGACAGGTACACAGATACGCAGTATTTT